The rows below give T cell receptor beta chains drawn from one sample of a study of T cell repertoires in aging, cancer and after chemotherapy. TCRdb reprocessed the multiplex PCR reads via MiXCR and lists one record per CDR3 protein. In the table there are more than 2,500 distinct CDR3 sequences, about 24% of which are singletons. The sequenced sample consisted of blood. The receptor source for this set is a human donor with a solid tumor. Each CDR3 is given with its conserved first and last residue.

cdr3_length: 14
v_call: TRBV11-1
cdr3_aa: CASSLGSLNTEAFF

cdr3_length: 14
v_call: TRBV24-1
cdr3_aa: CATSDPQGTDTQYF

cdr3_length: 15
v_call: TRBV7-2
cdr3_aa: CASRPPSGRGYEQFF

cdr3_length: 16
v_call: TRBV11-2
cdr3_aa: CASSLIRGSGTDTQYF

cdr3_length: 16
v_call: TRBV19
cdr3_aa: CASSSGGGQESGELFF

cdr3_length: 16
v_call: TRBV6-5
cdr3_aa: CASSYYRGGYNSPLHF

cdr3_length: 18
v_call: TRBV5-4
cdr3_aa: CASSLDVGEGATNEKLFF

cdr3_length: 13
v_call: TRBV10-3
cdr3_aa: CAIKGHDSYEQYF

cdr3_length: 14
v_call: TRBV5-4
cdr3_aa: CASRIDRAGTEAFF

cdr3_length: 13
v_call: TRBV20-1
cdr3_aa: CSARAPTGQPQHF

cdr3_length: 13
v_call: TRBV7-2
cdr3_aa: CASSAQGAGPQHF

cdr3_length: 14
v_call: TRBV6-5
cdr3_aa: CASTSGLAGTEQFF

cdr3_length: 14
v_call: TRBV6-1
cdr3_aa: CASSGYTDTGELFF

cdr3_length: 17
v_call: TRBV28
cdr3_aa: CASSSQTGLVNTGELFF

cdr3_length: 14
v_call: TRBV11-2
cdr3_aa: CASSQGGSTDTQYF

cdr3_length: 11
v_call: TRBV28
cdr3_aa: CASSLEYEQYF

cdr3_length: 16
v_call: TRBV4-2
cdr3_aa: CASSPGDRVGNQPKHF

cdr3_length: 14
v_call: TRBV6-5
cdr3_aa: CASSPSGPASEQYF

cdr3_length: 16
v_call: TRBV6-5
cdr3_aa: CASSGPAGGSPYEQYF

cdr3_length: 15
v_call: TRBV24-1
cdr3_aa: CATGPKREKVDEQFF

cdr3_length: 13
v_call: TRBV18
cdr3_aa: CASSPSSNQPQHF

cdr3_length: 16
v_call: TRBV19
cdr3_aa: CASSISPSSYNSPLNF

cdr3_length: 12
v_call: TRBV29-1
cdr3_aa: CSVTGDWGEAFF

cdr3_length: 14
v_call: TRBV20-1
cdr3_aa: CSVLQGSYNSPLHF

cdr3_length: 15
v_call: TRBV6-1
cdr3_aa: CASSEGKVGSGPQHF

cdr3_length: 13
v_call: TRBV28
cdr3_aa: CAAEGRGTYEQYF

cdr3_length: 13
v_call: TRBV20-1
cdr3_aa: CSAREGARNTIYF

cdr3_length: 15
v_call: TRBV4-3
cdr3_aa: CASSRTRTGDYGYTF